Listed here is a single T cell receptor (beta chain). The antigen remains undetermined. These data originate in a study of cytomegalovirus exposure and HLA in healthy donors. Study findings and constraints: Relative to equally common others, HLA-associated TCR beta chains showed greater clonal expansion in a later analysis.

The PCR used 60 Vbeta and 13 Jbeta primers. TCRdb's table, derived via immunoSEQ multiplex PCR, lists solely in-frame clones and lacks some. This table has some 95,000 clones, around 68% appearing once. J lost 7 bases, V lost 2 bases, and 7 bases had no gene match. Germline values: CDR1 SEHNR, CDR2 FQNEAQ (reference sequence). The CDR3 runs 15 residues. This TCR was sampled from a female donor in good health and CMV-seronegative. This chain connects TRBV7-9 to TRBJ1-4; 7 bases are a match to TRBD1. The sequenced sample consisted of PBMCs. The CDR3: CASSLIRQGGEKLFF. The CDR3 DNA reads TGTGCCAGCAGCTTAATACGTCAGGGGGGTGAAAAACTGTTTTTT.